The clone carrying this TCR beta chain has ten or more counts. The antigen is undetermined. A sample-barcoded 5' primer and a J-beta primer mix were used in a second PCR of roughly 6 to 12 cycles. MiXCR was run by TCRdb on the 5' RACE reads, yielding one entry per CDR3 protein. The sample comprises fewer than 950,000 distinct CDR3 sequences, roughly 35% of which are singletons, and approximately 13% rests with the top ten. This sample is drawn from a study of blood T cells in healthy people across ages. Study results and caveats: Estimated diversity that came from one million T cells was considered an underestimate.

The sample providers were healthy Caucasian people from Russia, aged about 6 to 90. CDR1 and CDR2 (germline): SGDLS, YYNGEE. This CDR3 has 14 residues. V lost 4 bases, J lost 6 bases, and 14 bases lay in between. The sequenced sample consisted of blood. The TCR comes from a man aged 18-30 years in good health. The chain carries TRBV9 and TRBJ2-1; no firm D call. The CDR3 reads CASSSRDIVNEQFF. CDR3 DNA sequence: TGTGCCAGCAGCTCTCGAGATATCGTCAATGAGCAGTTCTTC.